A single count supports the clone carrying this T cell receptor beta chain. Antigen unknown. These data are taken from a study of STAT5B mutations in CD4+ large granular lymphocyte leukemia. Study-level points and caveats: 8/27 top patient clones versus 2/35 control clones were TRBV06-family.

This CDR3 contains 14 residues. In germline, CDR1 is MNHEY, CDR2 SVGAGI. With 5 bases clipped from V and 7 bases from J, the junction kept 8 bases outside the gene matches. TCRdb's table, derived via immunoSEQ multiplex PCR, lists solely in-frame clones and lacks some. Counted here are approximately 32,000 clones, about 91% occurring once; the ten biggest clones make up approximately 1%. The sequenced material came from CD4+ T cells from blood buffy coats. V usage is TRBV6-5 and J usage is TRBJ1-5; TRBD1 matches at 7 bases. The sequence was obtained from a human donor in good health. CDR3 DNA sequence: TGTGCCAGCAGTCAAGGGACAGATCGACAGCCCCAGCATTTT. This codes for CASSQGTDRQPQHF.